A single sample gave rise to the 31 T cell receptor beta chains below, sequenced in a study of cytomegalovirus exposure and HLA in healthy donors (TCRdb year 2017). The method behind the library was the immunoSEQ multiplex PCR assay. For the multiplex PCR, a mixture combining 60 forward primers for TCR Vbeta segments and 13 reverse primers for TCR Jbeta segments was used. TCRdb obtained this table from immuneACCESS and retained in-frame rearrangements with V and J assigned. These tables miss some clones; where compared with another copy, unresolved V genes account for less than half of the shortfall, and the remainder is unexplained. Present in this sample are around 200,000 clones, over 65% of which were seen just once. The ten largest account for roughly 2.6% of the sample. Specimen: PBMCs. These receptors originate from a woman aged 60 to 75 in good health and CMV-seropositive.

The V and J genes are TRBV27 and TRBJ1-2, with 7 bases that match TRBD1. J lost 5 bases, V lost 7 bases, and 19 bases had no gene match. Germline V CDR1 and CDR2: MNHEY, SMNVEV (reference sequence). This CDR3 is built from 17 residues. This chain's CDR3 is CASTSRLGGGFIYGYTF. DNA for the CDR3: TGTGCCAGCACCTCTAGGTTAGGAGGGGGCTTTATTTATGGCTACACCTTC.

CDR3 sequence (DNA): TGTGCCAGCAGCCCAAGCCCCCACGAGCAGTACTTC. This gives the protein CASSPSPHEQYF. The rearrangement uses TRBV7-2 and TRBJ2-7; D uncertain. This CDR3 is built from 12 residues. Per the germline V gene, CDR1 is SGHTA and CDR2 is FQGNSA. Trimming pared 5 bases from V and 5 bases from J, leaving 10 bases between.

This chain uses TRBV5-1 with TRBJ2-1; D not certain. This CDR3 comprises 14 residues. Looked up from germline, CDR1 is SGHRS and CDR2 is YFSETQ. Trimming stripped 0 bases from V and 6 bases from J, with 10 bases between. The CDR3 DNA reads TGCGCCAGCAGCTTGGCCTTGGTCAGCAATGAGCAGTTCTTC. Translation gives CASSLALVSNEQFF.

The rearrangement uses TRBV29-1 and TRBJ2-1, with TRBD1 matching 9 bases. Germline lookup yields CDR1 SQVTM and CDR2 ANQGSEA. The CDR3 runs to 12 residues. J gave up 15 bases and V 7 bases, and 13 bases lay outside the gene matches. CDR3 sequence: CSDPTGGGGLFF. Here the CDR3 DNA reads TGCAGCGACCCAACAGGGGGCGGTGGCCTGTTCTTC.

V and J are TRBV4-2 and TRBJ1-3, with TRBD1 matching over 8 bases. This CDR3 contains 16 residues. Germline CDR1 and CDR2: LGHNA and YNFKEQ. V shed 0 bases and J 3 bases; nucleotides not matched to a gene: 4. CDR3 amino acids: CASSQERTGSGNTIYF. The DNA for the CDR3 is TGTGCCAGCAGCCAAGAGCGGACAGGGAGTGGAAACACCATATATTTT.

This clone was picked up a small number of times. This sequence joins TRBV6-5 and TRBJ1-1; D is undetermined. Trimming left V 5 bases short and J 9 bases short, with 13 bases between. The CDR3 spans 12 residues. CDR1 and CDR2 (germline): MNHEY, SVGAGI. The CDR3 sequence: CASSTGGFKAFF. The CDR3 bases are TGTGCCAGCAGTACCGGAGGGTTTAAAGCTTTCTTT.

This clone was observed once. The chain employs TRBV18 and TRBJ2-7, with D possibly TRBD1 on 6 matching bases. The V and J ends lost 3 bases and 2 bases respectively, with 11 bases between them. This CDR3 region has 14 residues. Germline loops: CDR1 KGHSH, CDR2 LQKENI. CDR3 sequence: CASSPGTPAYEQYF. CDR3 coding DNA: TGTGCCAGCTCACCCGGGACACCAGCCTACGAGCAGTACTTC. The variable domain in full, with the rest retrieved from reference TRBV18 and TRBJ2-7, is NAGVMQNPRHLVRRRGQEARLRCSPMKGHSHVYWYRQLPEEGLKFMVYLQKENIIDESGMPKERFSAEFPKEGPSILRIQQVVRGDSAAYFCASSPGTPAYEQYFGPGTRLTVT.

This clone was seen a single time. The chain joins TRBV29-1 to TRBJ1-1; D remains unclear. This CDR3 has 15 residues. V lost 4 bases to trimming and J lost 4 bases, with 19 bases between them. Germline CDR1 is SQVTM and CDR2 is ANQGSEA. The CDR3 sequence is CSVGWAPFSGTEAFF. The CDR3 coding sequence is TGCAGCGTTGGGTGGGCTCCCTTCTCCGGCACTGAAGCTTTCTTT.

The chain couples TRBV10-3 to TRBJ2-2; TRBD1 matches at 8 bases. V was clipped by 6 bases and J by 1 base; unmatched bases: 4. Looked up from germline, CDR1 is ENHRY and CDR2 is SYGVKD. The CDR3 has 15 amino acids. The CDR3 bases are TGTGCCATCAGCAGGGGGCTGGGGAACACCGGGGAGCTGTTTTTT. Residues: CAISRGLGNTGELFF.

The chain carries TRBV12-5 and TRBJ2-1; no definite D call. V lost 5 bases, J lost 9 bases, and 11 bases lay in between. In germline, CDR1 is LGHNT, CDR2 FRNRAP. CDR3 length equals 12 residues. The CDR3 protein is CASGTQWSEQFF. DNA of the CDR3: TGTGCTAGTGGTACCCAGTGGTCTGAGCAGTTCTTC.

The chain has TRBV2 and TRBJ1-3; 7 positions agree with TRBD1. CDR3 size: 15 residues. Germline trimming cut 5 bases from V and 0 bases from J; bases unmatched to any gene: 4. From germline, CDR1 is SNHLY and CDR2 FYNNEI. CDR3 residues: CASSRGQSSGNTIYF. CDR3 sequence (DNA): TGTGCCAGCAGTCGGGGACAGAGCTCTGGAAACACCATATATTTT.

This chain uses TRBV30 with TRBJ1-4, with TRBD1 matching over 7 bases. J lost 10 bases, V lost 7 bases, and 9 bases had no gene match. The length of the CDR3 is 12 residues. The V gene's germline CDR1 is GTSNPN and CDR2 SVGIG (reference sequence). The CDR3 protein is CAFDRVGGKLFF. CDR3 DNA sequence: TGTGCCTTTGACAGGGTCGGGGGAAAACTGTTTTTT.

This clone came up a few times. The chain joins TRBV6-1 to TRBJ1-3; D perhaps matches TRBD1 (6 bases). Deletions cut 7 bases from V and 3 bases from J, with 13 bases between. Per germline, CDR1 MNHNS and CDR2 SASEGT. The length of the CDR3 is 14 residues. The CDR3 is CASNWGGDGNTIYF. CDR3 nucleotides: TGTGCCAGCAATTGGGGGGGCGATGGAAACACCATATATTTT.

This clone was counted a few times. The rearrangement joins TRBV5-6 to TRBJ2-5, with D possibly TRBD1 on 6 matching bases. The CDR3 runs to 12 residues. V was clipped by 5 bases and J by 5 bases, with 10 bases between them. Germline CDR1 and CDR2: SGHDT and YYEEEE. In DNA, the CDR3 is TGTGCCAGCAGAGGACAGAGCGAGACCCAGTACTTC. This codes for CASRGQSETQYF.

The genes are TRBV5-1 and TRBJ2-1; 8 positions agree with TRBD2. The CDR3 consists of 13 residues. Losses at the gene ends were 6 bases for V and 8 bases for J; bases not matched to a gene: 7. Germline CDR1 SGHRS, CDR2 YFSETQ. DNA for the CDR3: TGCGCCAGCACCCGGGGGGGTTTCTATGAGCAGTTCTTC. This codes for CASTRGGFYEQFF.

The chain combines TRBV6-1 with TRBJ2-7, with a weak D call TRBD2 (5 bases). From germline, CDR1 is MNHNS and CDR2 SASEGT. Trimming pared 4 bases from V and 2 bases from J, leaving 15 bases between. CDR3 size: 15 residues. CDR3 amino acids: CASSVRETEPYEQYF. The CDR3, as DNA: TGTGCCAGCAGTGTCCGGGAAACCGAACCCTACGAGCAGTACTTC.

This rearrangement joins TRBV6-1 to TRBJ1-5; D is possibly TRBD1 (5 bases). CDR1 and CDR2 (germline): MNHNS, SASEGT. This CDR3 is built from 14 residues. V lost 2 bases and J lost 7, with 12 bases in between. CDR3 sequence: CASSESGYGQPQHF. CDR3 nucleotides: TGTGCCAGCAGTGAATCAGGGTACGGACAGCCCCAGCATTTT.

The rearrangement links TRBV12-5 to TRBJ2-7; a possible D gene is TRBD1 (6 bases). CDR1 and CDR2 (germline): LGHNT, FRNRAP. V was trimmed by 1 base and J by 4 bases, leaving 8 bases between them. The CDR3 runs to 13 residues. The CDR3: CASGLGQEYEQYF. The CDR3 region has the DNA TGTGCTAGTGGTTTGGGACAGGAGTACGAGCAGTACTTC. The whole variable domain, remainder taken from reference TRBV12-5 and TRBJ2-7, is DARVTQTPRHKVTEMGQEVTMRCQPILGHNTVFWYRQTMMQGLELLAYFRNRAPLDDSGMPKDRFSAEMPDATLATLKIQPSEPRDSAVYFCASGLGQEYEQYFGPGTRLTVT.

The chain couples TRBV25-1 to TRBJ2-5, with a tentative D call TRBD1 (5 bases). The J call is doubtful: the DNA matches TRBJ2-7 better. The CDR3 consists of 15 residues. Germline-derived CDR1 and CDR2 are MGHDK and SYGVNS. The CDR3 loop reads CASSELTAGVYEQYF. CDR3 bases: TGTGCCAGCAGTGAATTGACAGCCGGTGTCTACGAGCAGTACTTC.

The rearrangement uses TRBV28 and TRBJ1-1, with 8 nucleotides matching TRBD1. J gave up 0 bases and V 5 bases, and 5 bases lay outside the gene matches. Germline lookup yields CDR1 MDHEN and CDR2 SYDVKM. CDR3 length: 15 amino acids. The CDR3 DNA is TGTGCCAGCAGTCCGACAGGGGAAATGAACACTGAAGCTTTCTTT. Translated: CASSPTGEMNTEAFF.

V and J are TRBV7-8 and TRBJ2-2, with D perhaps TRBD1 (7 bases). Germline-derived CDR1 and CDR2 are SGHVS and FQNEAQ. V was trimmed by 5 bases and J by 0 bases, leaving 13 bases between them. The CDR3 totals 16 residues. This CDR3 reads CASSRRGLPNTGELFF. CDR3 coding DNA: TGTGCCAGCAGCCGGAGGGGGCTACCGAACACCGGGGAGCTGTTTTTT.

The chain recombines TRBV29-1 with TRBJ1-5, with D possibly matching TRBD1 (6 bases). This CDR3 contains 14 residues. CDR1 and CDR2 (germline): SQVTM, ANQGSEA. The ends were cut back, 4 bases at V and 3 bases at J, with 13 bases in the middle. This CDR3 is CSVVSDSLNQPQHF. In DNA, the CDR3 is TGCAGCGTTGTCTCGGACAGCCTCAATCAGCCCCAGCATTTT.

CDR3 sequence: CASSSRLGQINYGYTF. The DNA of the CDR3 is TGTGCCAGCAGCTCACGCCTAGGACAGATAAACTATGGCTACACCTTC. The chain carries TRBV7-2 and TRBJ1-2; D might be TRBD1 (6 bases). The CDR3 is 16 amino acids. From germline, CDR1 is SGHTA and CDR2 FQGNSA. Deletions cut 4 bases from V and 2 bases from J, with 17 bases between.

This rearrangement joins TRBV19 to TRBJ2-3, with D possibly being TRBD1 (6 bases). The CDR3 has 16 amino acids. The germline gives CDR1 LNHDA, CDR2 SQIVND (reference sequence). Deletions cut 2 bases from V and 3 bases from J, with 15 bases between. The CDR3 loop reads CASSIWGQGRTDTQYF. CDR3 coding DNA: TGTGCCAGTAGTATATGGGGCCAGGGGCGGACAGATACGCAGTATTTT.

The genes are TRBV6-5 and TRBJ2-7; 8 bases line up with TRBD2. The V gene's germline CDR1 is MNHEY and CDR2 SVGAGI. With V trimmed by 6 bases and J by 4 bases, 11 bases remained unmatched. The CDR3 is 15 amino acids. CDR3 sequence: CASRDSGTSGYEQYF. For the CDR3, the DNA is TGTGCCAGCAGAGATAGCGGGACGTCTGGATACGAGCAGTACTTC.

This rearrangement joins TRBV28 to TRBJ1-2; D gene unclear. Germline-derived CDR1 and CDR2 are MDHEN and SYDVKM. The V and J ends lost 4 bases and 6 bases respectively, with 21 bases between them. The CDR3 extends over 16 amino acids. The CDR3 spells CASSSEGRLKGDGYTF. The CDR3 region has the DNA TGTGCCAGCAGTTCGGAAGGACGGCTGAAGGGAGATGGCTACACCTTC.

The chain joins TRBV7-3 to TRBJ2-1; 9 bases match TRBD1. The germline V gene has CDR1 SGHTA and CDR2 FQGTGA. V lost 1 base, J lost 10 bases, and 8 bases stayed unmatched. CDR3 length: 15 amino acids. The CDR3 spells CASSLSRTGVEEQFF. Here the CDR3 DNA reads TGTGCCAGCAGCTTAAGTAGGACAGGGGTAGAGGAGCAGTTCTTC. The complete variable domain, with remaining parts taken from reference TRBV7-3 and TRBJ2-1, reads GAGVSQTPSNKVTEKGKYVELRCDPISGHTALYWYRQSLGQGPEFLIYFQGTGAADDSGLPNDRFFAVRPEGSVSTLKIQRTERGDSAVYLCASSLSRTGVEEQFFGPGTRLTVL.

The genes are TRBV11-3 and TRBJ2-1; 10 bases agree with TRBD2. V shed 5 bases, J shed 1 base, and the junction held 5 bases outside the gene matches. This CDR3 has 16 amino acids. Per germline, CDR1 SGHNT and CDR2 YENEEA. CDR3 in DNA: TGTGCCAGCAGCCCAGGGACTAGCGCATCCTACAATGAGCAGTTCTTC. Its translation: CASSPGTSASYNEQFF.

The rearrangement links TRBV10-3 to TRBJ2-5, with TRBD2 matching 9 bases. CDR3 length: 16 amino acids. Germline loops: CDR1 ENHRY, CDR2 SYGVKD. V lost 2 bases and J lost 4; bases outside the gene matches: 8. The CDR3 DNA follows: TGTGCCATCAGTGAGGGGGTAGCGGGGGCCTCAGAGACCCAGTACTTC. Its translation is CAISEGVAGASETQYF.

J is TRBJ2-5 and V is TRBV5-8; 11 bases match TRBD2. The CDR3 loop spans 17 amino acids. J was trimmed by 7 bases and V by 1 base; bases with no gene match: 12. Germline lookup yields CDR1 SGHTS and CDR2 YDEGEE. The CDR3 is CASSLRLAGTIGATQYF. CDR3 nucleotides: TGTGCCAGCAGCTTGCGACTAGCGGGGACGATTGGGGCGACCCAGTACTTC. The full variable domain, completed using reference TRBV5-8 and TRBJ2-5, is EAGVTQSPTHLIKTRGQQATLRCSPISGHTSVYWYQQALGLGLQFLLWYDEGEERNRGNFPPRFSGRQFPNYSSELNVNALELEDSALYLCASSLRLAGTIGATQYFGPGTRLLVL.

J is TRBJ1-4 and V is TRBV6-5; D is uncertain. The CDR3 is made up of 16 amino acids. Germline V CDR1 and CDR2: MNHEY, SVGAGI. V was cut by 0 bases and J by 5 bases, with 13 bases left in between. The CDR3 sequence is CASSYSRNRRNEKLFF. The CDR3 bases are TGTGCCAGCAGTTACTCTAGAAACAGACGGAATGAAAAACTGTTTTTT.